The 7 T cell receptor beta chains reported below all come from one sample, sequenced in a study of early T cells in non-severe SARS-CoV-2 infection. TCRdb analysed the 5' RACE reads with MiXCR anew, one entry per CDR3 protein. The sample consists of tens of thousands of distinct CDR3 sequences, around 9.7% of them appearing once. Sequencing was performed on whole blood. The receptors were gathered from an adult who was a healthcare worker with PCR-confirmed SARS-CoV-2 infection or an uninfected control (not recorded which).

The chain combines TRBV10-2 with TRBJ1-1; tentative D call: TRBD1 (5 bases). V was shortened by 6 bases and J by 3 bases, with 5 bases between the two germline ends. The CDR3 extends over 11 amino acids. Germline CDR1 reads WSHSY; CDR2 reads SAAADI. The CDR3 DNA sequence: TGCGCCAGCAGAGGGGACACTGAAGCTTTCTTT. This codes for CASRGDTEAFF.

This clonotype was recorded at least ten times. The V and J genes are TRBV2 and TRBJ2-3; 8 bases agree with TRBD1. With V trimmed by 3 bases and J by 4 bases, 9 bases remained unmatched. The CDR3 has 16 amino acids. CDR1 and CDR2 (germline): SNHLY, FYNNEI. The DNA of the CDR3 is TGTGCCAGCAGTGATCCGACAGGGGCCTCCCCAGATACGCAGTATTTT. Translating it yields CASSDPTGASPDTQYF.

The chain couples TRBV12-3 or TRBV12-4 to TRBJ2-7; TRBD1 or TRBD2 may be the D gene (5 bases each). This CDR3 region has 15 residues. V lost 5 bases and J lost 5, with 19 bases in between. In nucleotides, the CDR3 is TGTGCCAGCAGTAATTACCGGGACGGTACAAACGAGCAGTACTTC. Translated: CASSNYRDGTNEQYF.

This clonotype turned up a few times. The V and J genes are TRBV7-2 and TRBJ2-5; 7 nucleotides line up with TRBD1. In germline, CDR1 is SGHTA, CDR2 FQGNSA. The CDR3 has 13 residues. The J segment lost 2 bases and the V segment lost 7 bases, leaving 4 bases of the junction unmatched. CDR3 protein: CASTVDRQETQYF. The CDR3 bases are TGTGCCAGCACCGTGGACAGGCAAGAGACCCAGTACTTC.

This clonotype appeared many times. The chain is built from TRBV3-1 and TRBJ1-5; possible D gene TRBD1, 6 bases. The CDR3 has 18 amino acids. V lost 10 bases, J lost 1 base, and 26 bases lay in between. CDR1 is LGHDT and CDR2 is YNNKEL in the germline V gene (reference sequence). CDR3 nucleotide sequence: TGTGCCATCCAACCCAAGGGGCAGGGGAATTTAAGCAATCAGCCCCAGCATTTT. It translates to CAIQPKGQGNLSNQPQHF.

The chain recombines TRBV7-8 with TRBJ2-5; D unresolved. Trimming removed 1 base at V and 3 bases at J, with 24 bases between. Germline-derived CDR1 and CDR2 are SGHVS and FQNEAQ. The CDR3 sequence is 19 residues long. The CDR3 spells CASSLDVHLGFQDEETQYF. DNA of the CDR3: TGTGCCAGCAGCTTAGACGTTCATCTGGGATTCCAGGACGAAGAGACCCAGTACTTC.

This clonotype was picked up many times. The V call is TRBV29-1, the J call TRBJ2-3; D call uncertain. Germline V gene sequence: CDR1 SQVTM, CDR2 ANQGSEA. V lost 5 bases and J lost 6, with 6 bases in between. This CDR3 is 10 amino acids long. CDR3 region: CSVSVDTQYF. DNA of the CDR3: TGCAGCGTTTCCGTGGATACGCAGTATTTT.